This T cell receptor beta chain is drawn from a study of T-cell memory formation after mild COVID-19. On the study more broadly: Largely, the TCR clusters proved donor specific. Notes on the study in general: CD4/CD8 balance characterized clones contracting day 15 to 85, and CD4+ skew characterized later expanders.

TCRdb reanalysed the 5' RACE reads using MiXCR and keeps one entry per CDR3 protein. The sample records some 82,000 distinct CDR3 sequences, 9.5% to 15% being singletons. The V and J ends lost 3 bases and 0 bases respectively, with 12 bases between them. In germline, CDR1 is MDHEN, CDR2 SYDVKM. This CDR3 comprises 15 residues. This clonotype was found a few times. Its antigen remains unknown. This TCR came from a man younger than 35 who had mild COVID-19 (a few samples of this study predate the infection). Cell type and time point are not known. Sequenced input: PBMCs or a T cell subset sorted from them (not recorded which). The chain joins TRBV28 to TRBJ2-7; possibly TRBD2 for D (6 bases). CDR3 sequence (DNA): TGTGCCAGCAGTTTGCGGGGCGTCGGCTCCTACGAGCAGTACTTC. Translation gives CASSLRGVGSYEQYF.